This note documents a single T cell receptor (beta chain) sequence. TCRdb's copy holds only in-frame clones and misses some; the assay was immunoSEQ multiplex PCR. The sample includes 120,000 to 150,000 clones, about 86% of them seen just once. The record originates from a study of T cell responses to AZD1222 COVID-19 vaccine. This CDR3 spans 15 amino acids. The V and J ends lost 1 base and 7 bases, in that order; junction bases with no gene match: 3. Germline V gene lookup returns CDR1 PRHDT and CDR2 FYEKMQ (reference sequence). The rearrangement links TRBV13 to TRBJ2-3, with TRBD2 identical over 12 bases. The sequencing used peripheral blood, collected 28 days after the second AZD1222 dose. The receptor was derived from an adult who received the AZD1222 COVID-19 vaccine. The chain's CDR3 is CASSLALAGGYTQYF. The CDR3 coding sequence is TGTGCCAGCAGCTTAGCCCTAGCGGGGGGGTATACGCAGTATTTT.